The source of this T cell receptor beta chain is a study of T cell changes during pregnancy in multiple sclerosis. The CDR3 covers 13 residues. Germline CDR1 SGDLS, CDR2 YYNGEE. Trimming cost V 4 bases and J 15 bases; bases outside gene matches: 7. The assay was immunoSEQ multiplex PCR, and TCRdb's table has in-frame clones only and misses some. Counted here are tens of thousands of clones, about 90% occurring once; the ten biggest clones make up 0.55% to 0.6%. Material: CD4+ T cells from peripheral blood mononuclear cells, obtained in the first trimester of pregnancy. The chain uses TRBV9 and TRBJ1-4; 12 bases fit TRBD1. The receptor was isolated from a female donor with multiple sclerosis, enrolled in a pregnancy study. This CDR3 is CASSSPGQGALFF. The DNA for the CDR3 is TGTGCCAGCAGCAGCCCGGGACAGGGGGCTTTGTTTTTT.